The 32 T cell receptor beta chains presented below share a single source sample, sequenced in a study of early T cells in non-severe SARS-CoV-2 infection. TCRdb re-analysed the 5' RACE reads in MiXCR, keeping a single row per CDR3 protein. This sample has about 48,000 distinct CDR3 sequences; around 9.5% occur once, and the top ten carry almost 8.5%. The material sequenced was whole blood. These receptors all come from an adult who was a healthcare worker with PCR-confirmed SARS-CoV-2 infection or an uninfected control (not recorded which).

The genes are TRBV2 and TRBJ2-5; 7 nucleotides align to TRBD2. In germline, CDR1 is SNHLY, CDR2 FYNNEI. The V gene end was trimmed by 6 bases and the J gene end by 2 bases; junction bases not matched to a gene: 12. This CDR3 is built from 16 residues. This CDR3 is CASRTPSGIGQETQYF. The CDR3 region has the DNA TGTGCCAGCAGAACCCCCAGCGGGATTGGGCAAGAGACCCAGTACTTC.

The V and J genes are TRBV5-1 and TRBJ2-5; D might be TRBD1 or TRBD2, each matching 6 bases. The V end lost 4 bases, the J end lost 0 bases, and 16 bases lay between the germline ends. Germline-derived CDR1 and CDR2 are SGHRS and YFSETQ. This CDR3 region has 16 residues. CDR3 sequence reads: CASSRGQWRDQETQYF. The CDR3 nucleotides read TGCGCCAGCAGCAGAGGACAGTGGAGGGACCAAGAGACCCAGTACTTC.

This clonotype occurred many times. The CDR3: CATSGTASSYNEQFF. DNA of the CDR3: TGTGCCACCAGCGGGACTGCGAGCTCCTACAATGAGCAGTTCTTC. The rearrangement uses TRBV24-1 and TRBJ2-1; possible D gene TRBD2, 6 bases. V lost 7 bases and J 0 bases, leaving 12 bases between the germline ends. The germline V gene has CDR1 KGHDR and CDR2 SFDVKD. CDR3 size: 15 residues.

In this sample, this clonotype turned up a few times. The chain employs TRBV28 and TRBJ1-2; no clear D gene. V lost 7 bases and J 3 bases, leaving 12 bases between the germline ends. This CDR3 has 13 amino acids. Germline assignment: CDR1 MDHEN and CDR2 SYDVKM. CDR3 in amino acids: CASIDTSYYGYTF. The CDR3 DNA is TGTGCCAGCATTGACACCTCTTACTATGGCTACACCTTC.

This clonotype was counted at least ten times. The chain has TRBV29-1 and TRBJ2-7, with 11 bases that match TRBD2. The germline CDR1 and CDR2 sequences are SQVTM and ANQGSEA. Trimming cost V 6 bases and J 4 bases; bases outside gene matches: 8. The CDR3 is made up of 14 amino acids. In DNA form, the CDR3 reads TGCAGCGTGGGCACTAGCGGGAGATCTTACGAGCAGTACTTC. Its translation is CSVGTSGRSYEQYF.

The chain carries TRBV18 and TRBJ1-1, with D hard to call. The CDR3 has 11 amino acids. Looked up from germline, CDR1 is KGHSH and CDR2 is LQKENI. Trimming took off 8 bases at V and 2 bases at J, with 6 bases between the two ends. The CDR3 sequence: CASTTNTEAFF. Here the CDR3 DNA reads TGTGCCAGCACCACCAACACTGAAGCTTTCTTT.

At least ten counts were recorded for this clonotype. The chain recombines TRBV14 with TRBJ1-1; tentative D call: TRBD1 (6 bases). CDR1 is SGHDN, CDR2 FVKESK, per germline. The length of the CDR3 is 16 residues. V was cut by 4 bases and J by 0 bases, with 15 bases left in between. The DNA of the CDR3 is TGTGCCAGCAGCCTTTATACGGGACATATGAACACTGAAGCTTTCTTT. It yields the protein CASSLYTGHMNTEAFF.

The rearrangement joins TRBV7-8 to TRBJ2-3; weak D call: TRBD2 (6 bases). CDR1 SGHVS and CDR2 FQNEAQ come from the germline V gene. CDR3 size: 15 residues. V was clipped by 3 bases and J by 1 base, with 11 bases between them. CDR3 region: CASSFAGTRTDTQYF. CDR3 nucleotides: TGTGCCAGCAGCTTCGCGGGGACTCGCACAGATACGCAGTATTTT.

This clonotype was seen many times. This chain links TRBV7-9 with TRBJ1-2, with TRBD1 identical over 12 bases. Losses at the gene ends were 5 bases for V and 5 bases for J; bases not matched to a gene: 6. CDR3 length: 15 residues. Looked up from germline, CDR1 is SEHNR and CDR2 is FQNEAQ (reference sequence). CDR3 residues: CASSPGTGGPYGYTF. The CDR3 DNA follows: TGTGCCAGCAGCCCGGGGACAGGGGGCCCATATGGCTACACCTTC.

In this sample, this clonotype turned up many times. This chain joins TRBV5-1 and TRBJ2-3, with 11 bases aligning to TRBD1. CDR3 length: 15 residues. Per germline, CDR1 SGHRS and CDR2 YFSETQ. J was trimmed by 4 bases and V by 4 bases; bases with no gene match: 5. CDR3 nucleotide sequence: TGCGCCAGCAGCCTCTGGACAGGGGGCGCAGATACGCAGTATTTT. Translation: CASSLWTGGADTQYF.

This clonotype turned up a few times. The chain has TRBV18 and TRBJ2-1; possible D gene TRBD2, 6 bases. From germline, CDR1 is KGHSH and CDR2 LQKENI. V dropped 1 base and J dropped 6 bases, with 13 bases sitting between them. There are 15 residues in the CDR3. CDR3 in DNA: TGTGCCAGCTCACCACGGGACTCCCAAATCAATGAGCAGTTCTTC. Its translation is CASSPRDSQINEQFF.

This clonotype occurred many times. The rearrangement links TRBV29-1 to TRBJ1-4, with unresolved D. This CDR3 region has 13 residues. V was pared by 6 bases and J by 10 bases, with 18 bases between. The V gene's germline CDR1 is SQVTM and CDR2 ANQGSEA. CDR3 protein: CSVPAGPPGKLFF. The CDR3 DNA reads as TGCAGCGTCCCTGCCGGGCCCCCAGGAAAACTGTTTTTT.

This clonotype was recorded many times. J is TRBJ1-4 and V is TRBV7-8, with unresolved D. Between the trimmed V and J ends, which lost 5 bases and 6 bases, there was a span of 10 bases. Germline CDR1 and CDR2: SGHVS and FQNEAQ. The CDR3 loop spans 13 amino acids. For the CDR3, the DNA is TGTGCCAGCAGCGCCGGGTCTTATGAAAAACTGTTTTTT. Translation: CASSAGSYEKLFF.

As to this clonotype: Since a much larger clone is just one base distant, this may be a read error. The chain carries TRBV4-1 and TRBJ2-7; D possibly corresponds to TRBD1 (5 bases). The CDR3 consists of 13 residues. The germline V gene has CDR1 MGHRA and CDR2 YSYEKL. CDR3 residues: CTSSYDSSYEQYF. The CDR3 DNA reads TGCACCAGCAGCTATGACAGCTCCTACGAGCAGTACTTC.

This clonotype was seen ten or more times. This chain connects TRBV29-1 to TRBJ1-1; possibly TRBD1 for D (6 bases). CDR1 and CDR2 from the germline V gene are SQVTM and ANQGSEA. V lost 7 bases and J 4 bases, leaving 16 bases between the germline ends. This CDR3 is 13 amino acids long. The DNA of the CDR3 is TGCAGCGCCTCTGCAGGGGCGGGCACTGAAGCTTTCTTT. Translated, it gives CSASAGAGTEAFF. Full variable domain (rest looked up from reference TRBV29-1 and TRBJ1-1): SAVISQKPSRDICQRGTSLTIQCQVDSQVTMMFWYRQQPGQSLTLIATANQGSEATYESGFVIDKFPISRPNLTFSTLTVSNMSPEDSSIYLCSASAGAGTEAFFGQGTRLTVV.

This clonotype was recorded at least ten times. The chain recombines TRBV10-2 with TRBJ2-5; the D gene is possibly TRBD2 (5 bases). Germline V gives CDR1 WSHSY, CDR2 SAAADI. The CDR3 contains 12 residues. Trimming removed 2 bases at V and 7 bases at J, with 8 bases between. The CDR3 DNA sequence: TGCGCCAGCAGTGAGGGGCGGGCGACCCAGTACTTC. Protein: CASSEGRATQYF.

This clonotype has a handful of counts. The chain uses TRBV7-9 and TRBJ1-1, with TRBD1 as a possible D gene (6 bases). Germline loops: CDR1 SEHNR, CDR2 FQNEAQ (reference sequence). The CDR3 totals 13 residues. The ends were cut back, 3 bases at V and 6 bases at J, with 11 bases in the middle. The CDR3 DNA reads as TGTGCCAGCAGCTTCCAGGGGCGGCCTGAAGCTTTCTTT. Translated: CASSFQGRPEAFF. The variable domain in full, completed from reference TRBV7-9 and TRBJ1-1, reads DTGVSQNPRHKITKRGQNVTFRCDPISEHNRLYWYRQTLGQGPEFLTYFQNEAQLEKSRLLSDRFSAERPKGSFSTLEIQRTEQGDSAMYLCASSFQGRPEAFFGQGTRLTVV.

This clonotype was seen a few times. The rearrangement uses TRBV7-2 and TRBJ2-7; 13 nucleotides line up with TRBD2. The germline gives CDR1 SGHTA, CDR2 FQGNSA. The CDR3 totals 14 residues. With 1 base clipped from V and 7 bases from J, the junction kept 1 base outside the gene matches. The chain's CDR3 is CASSLVLAGGEQYF. The CDR3 DNA reads as TGTGCCAGCAGCTTAGTACTAGCGGGAGGGGAGCAGTACTTC.

To note about this clonotype: A single base separates this from a much larger clone, so it may be a read error. The chain joins TRBV2 to TRBJ2-4; D not certain. This CDR3 comprises 14 residues. Trimming took 7 bases from V and 5 from J, leaving 15 bases between them. Germline CDR1 SNHLY, CDR2 FYNNEI. CDR3 coding DNA: TGTGCCAGCATTGCTGGAAGACCCCAAAACATTCAGTACTTC. Protein sequence: CASIAGRPQNIQYF.

The chain recombines TRBV20-1 with TRBJ1-5, with 7 bases fitting TRBD1. This CDR3 is built from 12 residues. Germline V gene data show CDR1 as DFQATT and CDR2 as SNEGSKA (reference sequence). V dropped 5 bases and J dropped 5; count of bases not matched to a gene: 3. The CDR3: CSAGDRDQPQHF. Written as DNA, the CDR3 is TGCAGTGCTGGCGACAGGGATCAGCCCCAGCATTTT.

At least ten counts were recorded for this clonotype. CDR3 protein: CASSSGTGTNYGYTF. The CDR3 nucleotides are TGTGCCAGCAGTTCCGGGACAGGGACTAACTATGGCTACACCTTC. The chain links TRBV6-1 to TRBJ1-2; 9 nucleotides match TRBD1. The CDR3 length is 15 residues. Germline CDR1 MNHNS, CDR2 SASEGT. Germline trimming cut 5 bases from V and 0 bases from J; bases unmatched to any gene: 4.

This clonotype was seen a few times. This chain joins TRBV6-5 and TRBJ2-7; 8 positions match TRBD2. The CDR3 consists of 16 residues. From germline, CDR1 is MNHEY and CDR2 SVGAGI. The junction had 13 bases not matched to a gene; V was cut back by 6 bases and J by 3 bases. The DNA of the CDR3 is TGTGCCAGCAGACCCGGTGGTAGCGGGGACCTCTACGAGCAGTACTTC. Translating it yields CASRPGGSGDLYEQYF.

This clonotype was counted only a few times. This rearrangement joins TRBV2 to TRBJ2-1; 11 nucleotides agree with TRBD2. This CDR3 is built from 16 residues. J was trimmed by 10 bases and V by 6 bases; bases with no gene match: 14. Per germline, CDR1 SNHLY and CDR2 FYNNEI. CDR3 residues: CASSKMGTSGSKEQFF. CDR3 in DNA: TGTGCCAGCAGCAAGATGGGGACTAGCGGATCCAAGGAGCAGTTCTTC. Full variable domain (missing parts from reference TRBV2 and TRBJ2-1): EPEVTQTPSHQVTQMGQEVILRCVPISNHLYFYWYRQILGQKVEFLVSFYNNEISEKSEIFDDQFSVERPDGSNFTLKIRSTKLEDSAMYFCASSKMGTSGSKEQFFGPGTRLTVL.

This chain links TRBV9 with TRBJ2-3, with 14 bases lining up with TRBD2. The CDR3 is 18 amino acids. The germline V gene has CDR1 SGDLS and CDR2 YYNGEE. The V and J ends lost 4 bases and 3 bases, in that order; junction bases with no gene match: 10. CDR3 region: CASSLGLAGVQFTDTQYF. CDR3 nucleotide sequence: TGTGCCAGCAGCCTGGGACTAGCGGGAGTACAGTTTACAGATACGCAGTATTTT.

This rearrangement joins TRBV3-1 to TRBJ2-2; 10 bases match TRBD2. CDR1 and CDR2 (germline): LGHDT, YNNKEL (reference sequence). V gave up 1 base and J gave up 1 base; unmatched junction bases: 0. The CDR3 has 16 residues. CDR3 protein: CASSQGLAGNTGELFF. CDR3 sequence (DNA): TGTGCCAGCAGCCAAGGACTAGCGGGGAACACCGGGGAGCTGTTTTTT.

The V call is TRBV19, the J call TRBJ1-5; the D is unclear. Germline V CDR1 and CDR2: LNHDA, SQIVND (reference sequence). V lost 4 bases to trimming and J lost 4 bases, with 14 bases between them. The CDR3 runs to 15 residues. The CDR3 is CASSTPRQWNQPQHF. The CDR3 nucleotides are TGTGCCAGTAGTACCCCCAGGCAATGGAATCAGCCCCAGCATTTT.

Many counts were recorded for this clonotype. The V gene is TRBV4-2, the J gene TRBJ2-7; D may be TRBD2 (6 bases). This CDR3 region has 13 residues. V was cut by 3 bases and J by 4 bases, with 10 bases left in between. CDR1 LGHNA and CDR2 YNFKEQ come from the germline V gene. CDR3 coding DNA: TGTGCCAGCAGCCAGGATAGCGGTTACGAGCAGTACTTC. Translated, it gives CASSQDSGYEQYF.

This clonotype turned up a few times. This chain uses TRBV29-1 with TRBJ2-1; 7 bases line up with TRBD2. The CDR3 covers 15 residues. In germline, CDR1 is SQVTM, CDR2 ANQGSEA. J gave up 2 bases and V 7 bases, and 11 bases lay outside the gene matches. CDR3 protein: CSAGEGSETYNEQFF. CDR3 sequence (DNA): TGCAGCGCCGGGGAGGGTTCTGAGACCTACAATGAGCAGTTCTTC.

Only a few counts were recorded for this clonotype. The V and J genes are TRBV15 and TRBJ2-2, with D unclear. The CDR3 loop spans 14 amino acids. V shed 5 bases and J shed 6 bases, with 13 bases lying between them. Germline values: CDR1 LNHNV, CDR2 YYDKDF (reference sequence). As DNA, the CDR3 is TGTGCCACCAGCCCGAGTAGGTCACCCGGGGAGCTGTTTTTT. Amino acid sequence: CATSPSRSPGELFF. The variable domain in full, completed from reference TRBV15 and TRBJ2-2, reads DAMVIQNPRYQVTQFGKPVTLSCSQTLNHNVMYWYQQKSSQAPKLLFHYYDKDFNNEADTPDNFQSRRPNTSFCFLDIRSPGLGDTAMYLCATSPSRSPGELFFGEGSRLTVL.

This clonotype was detected only a few times. V usage is TRBV12-3 or TRBV12-4 and J usage is TRBJ2-6, with D perhaps matching TRBD1 (6 bases). Trimming left V 3 bases short and J 4 bases short, with 16 bases between. The CDR3 loop spans 17 amino acids. This CDR3 reads CASSFGTLAEGANVLTF. CDR3 sequence (DNA): TGTGCCAGCAGTTTTGGGACACTGGCGGAAGGGGCCAACGTCCTGACTTTC.

The sample holds many counts of this clonotype. CDR3 sequence reads: CASSRGQVQVYGYTF. The CDR3 DNA reads TGTGCCAGCAGCCGGGGACAGGTTCAAGTCTATGGCTACACCTTC. This chain connects TRBV28 to TRBJ1-2; 8 nucleotides agree with TRBD1. The J segment lost 4 bases and the V segment lost 6 bases, leaving 10 bases of the junction unmatched. Germline values: CDR1 MDHEN, CDR2 SYDVKM. CDR3 size: 15 residues.

Ten or more counts support this clonotype. The chain links TRBV6-5 to TRBJ2-1, with TRBD2 identical over 7 bases. V was pared by 2 bases and J by 7 bases, with 8 bases of the junction left unmatched. Germline assignment: CDR1 MNHEY and CDR2 SVGAGI. The length of the CDR3 is 15 residues. This CDR3 is CASSYVRNGRNEQFF. The CDR3 DNA is TGTGCCAGCAGTTACGTTAGGAACGGGAGGAATGAGCAGTTCTTC.